The clone carrying this T cell receptor (beta chain) has a handful of counts. The antigen is unknown. These data originate in a study of shared clonotypes between healthy human individuals. Findings and limits, study-wide: Lower generation probabilities were found for non-shared clonotypes than for those shared by all four donors.

The CDR3 sequence is 12 residues long. Germline loops: CDR1 SEHNR, CDR2 FQNEAQ (reference sequence). Trimming cost V 10 bases and J 2 bases, with 12 bases left between them. As defined, naive CD8 cells were CD45RO-negative and positively selected for CCR7, with terminally differentiated effector memory CD45RA+ cells excluded. Produced via immunoSEQ multiplex PCR; TCRdb's table is partial and in-frame only. The sample has around 620,000 clones; 85% to 95% are singletons. The chain combines TRBV7-9 with TRBJ2-7; tentative D call: TRBD2 (6 bases). This TCR was recovered from a woman in her twenties or thirties in good health. Sequencing was done on a sample of naive CD8+ T cells sorted from blood. CDR3 bases: TGTGCCACCAGAGGAGGGCCCTACGAGCAGTACTTC. Amino acids: CATRGGPYEQYF.